The rows below give T cell receptor beta chains drawn from one sample of a study of blood T cell repertoires in COVID-19. Measured with immunoSEQ multiplex PCR; TCRdb has only the in-frame clones, and not every one. Among roughly 140,000 clones listed, roughly 80% were seen once. Sequencing was done on a sample of peripheral blood. The receptor source for this set is a man between 65 and 80 years old with acute or convalescent COVID-19. Both conserved end residues are trimmed from each CDR3. The order of the fields is J gene, V gene, CDR3 protein.

TRBJ2-7 | TRBV2 | ASSNTPGQGAIEQY
TRBJ2-1 | TRBV24-1 | ATRLAGGNEQF
TRBJ2-7 | TRBV27 | ASRQGPYEQY
TRBJ1-3 | TRBV5-6 | ASSNTGAGNTIY
TRBJ1-5 | TRBV2 | ASGQGSVRQPQH
TRBJ2-1 | TRBV7-9 | ASSLAGPWQF
TRBJ1-5 | TRBV5-1 | ASSLGDNQPQH
TRBJ2-7 | TRBV7-9 | ASSSYLGLAGNEQY
TRBJ1-6 | TRBV13 | ASSPGLNSPLH
TRBJ2-1 | TRBV27 | ASSLGANYNEQF
TRBJ2-7 | TRBV18 | ASSTGGTDYEQY
TRBJ2-1 | TRBV7-8 | ASSDLRLLSYNEQF
TRBJ1-1 | TRBV6-5 | ASRGGAANTEAF